This entry lists 30 T cell receptor beta chains sequenced from one sample in a study of OX40 agonist ivuxolimab in advanced cancers. Assay: immunoSEQ multiplex PCR; the TCRdb copy retains only in-frame clones and omits some. The data show roughly 87,000 clones, about 90% seen once. The source material was CD4+ or CD8+ T cells sorted from blood, sampled in a trial of the OX40 agonist ivuxolimab. These receptors came from an adult with an advanced solid tumor such as melanoma, head and neck, liver or kidney cancer.

This clone was picked up many times. The V and J genes are TRBV6-6 and TRBJ2-1, with D unresolved. V dropped 0 bases and J dropped 10 bases, with 7 bases sitting between them. The CDR3 is made up of 12 amino acids. Germline values: CDR1 MNHNY, CDR2 SVGAGI (reference sequence). The chain's CDR3 is CASSYSMVEQFF. The CDR3 coding sequence is TGTGCCAGCAGTTACTCGATGGTGGAGCAGTTCTTC.

The chain has TRBV7-9 and TRBJ2-3; D not resolved. Trimming pared 7 bases from V and 2 bases from J, leaving 16 bases between. The CDR3 loop spans 15 amino acids. The V gene's germline CDR1 is SEHNR and CDR2 FQNEAQ (reference sequence). CDR3 DNA: TGTGCCAGCAACCTCCCCGCTGGGGTCACAGATACGCAGTATTTT. Protein sequence: CASNLPAGVTDTQYF. The whole variable domain, filled in from reference TRBV7-9 and TRBJ2-3, reads DTGVSQNPRHKITKRGQNVTFRCDPISEHNRLYWYRQTLGQGPEFLTYFQNEAQLEKSRLLSDRFSAERPKGSFSTLEIQRTEQGDSAMYLCASNLPAGVTDTQYFGPGTRLTVL.

The CDR3 is CAISGQGPHEQYF. CDR3 nucleotides: TGTGCCATCTCGGGACAGGGGCCCCACGAGCAGTACTTC. The chain has TRBV2 and TRBJ2-7; 10 bases match TRBD1. The CDR3 runs 13 residues. CDR1 and CDR2 (germline): SNHLY, FYNNEI. The junction had 8 bases not matched to a gene; V was cut back by 10 bases and J by 5 bases.

V usage is TRBV27 and J usage is TRBJ1-6; the match to TRBD1 covers 8 bases. V was clipped by 5 bases and J by 7 bases; unmatched bases: 7. The germline gives CDR1 MNHEY, CDR2 SMNVEV (reference sequence). The CDR3 has 15 amino acids. CDR3 region: CASSAWTGMNSPLHF. In DNA, the CDR3 is TGTGCCAGCAGTGCCTGGACAGGGATGAATTCACCCCTCCACTTT.

This sequence joins TRBV11-2 and TRBJ2-2; 7 bases fit TRBD1. The CDR3 runs 17 residues. Trimming cost V 1 base and J 4 bases; bases outside gene matches: 9. Germline V CDR1 and CDR2: SGHAT, FQNNGV. The CDR3 DNA follows: TGTGCCAGCAGCTTAGTACGACAGGGACGTGGCACCGGGGAGCTGTTTTTT. Protein sequence: CASSLVRQGRGTGELFF.

The chain recombines TRBV5-1 with TRBJ2-7; D call uncertain. CDR1 SGHRS and CDR2 YFSETQ come from the germline V gene. V dropped 0 bases and J dropped 5 bases, with 3 bases sitting between them. This CDR3 is 11 amino acids long. The CDR3 region is CASSLGHEQYF. DNA for the CDR3: TGCGCCAGCAGCTTGGGCCACGAGCAGTACTTC.

The CDR3 bases are TGTGCCAGCAGTACCATGGGGAACACTGAAGCTTTCTTT. The encoded protein is CASSTMGNTEAFF. This chain links TRBV6-5 with TRBJ1-1; D call uncertain. The germline CDR1 and CDR2 sequences are MNHEY and SVGAGI. Trimming left V 5 bases short and J 1 base short, with 8 bases between. The CDR3 loop spans 13 amino acids.

The chain recombines TRBV7-3 with TRBJ2-2; weak D call: TRBD1 (5 bases). With 5 bases removed from V and 3 bases from J, the gap between germline ends came to 19 bases. This CDR3 contains 17 residues. From germline, CDR1 is SGHTA and CDR2 FQGTGA. This chain's CDR3 is CASSKDRYSTHTGELFF. In nucleotides, the CDR3 is TGTGCCAGCAGCAAAGACAGATATTCGACCCACACCGGGGAGCTGTTTTTT. Supplemented by reference TRBV7-3 and TRBJ2-2, the full variable domain reads GAGVSQTPSNKVTEKGKYVELRCDPISGHTALYWYRQSLGQGPEFLIYFQGTGAADDSGLPNDRFFAVRPEGSVSTLKIQRTERGDSAVYLCASSKDRYSTHTGELFFGEGSRLTVL.

This clone was counted only a few times. The rearrangement links TRBV7-9 to TRBJ1-1, with D unclear. V was pared by 3 bases and J by 5 bases, with 7 bases between. CDR1 is SEHNR, CDR2 FQNEAQ, per germline (reference sequence). The length of the CDR3 is 12 residues. CDR3 protein: CASSFGPTEAFF. CDR3 nucleotides: TGTGCCAGCAGCTTCGGACCTACTGAAGCTTTCTTT.

The rearrangement uses TRBV11-2 and TRBJ1-1; the D is unclear. The V and J ends lost 6 bases and 0 bases respectively, with 11 bases between them. The CDR3 sequence is 14 residues long. Germline CDR1 and CDR2: SGHAT and FQNNGV. The CDR3 protein is CASRNGQVNTEAFF. The CDR3 region has the DNA TGTGCCAGCAGGAACGGTCAGGTGAACACTGAAGCTTTCTTT.

The genes are TRBV2 and TRBJ2-7; no clear D. Germline V gene data show CDR1 as SNHLY and CDR2 as FYNNEI. Trimming took 4 bases from V and 2 from J, leaving 9 bases between them. The CDR3 has 13 amino acids. CDR3 sequence: CASSGTATYEQYF. CDR3 DNA: TGTGCCAGCAGTGGCACGGCTACCTACGAGCAGTACTTC.

This clone was recorded only once. The V gene is TRBV27, the J gene TRBJ2-1; the D gene could be TRBD1 or TRBD2 (5 bases each). Looked up from germline, CDR1 is MNHEY and CDR2 is SMNVEV (reference sequence). The CDR3 consists of 15 residues. V was pared by 6 bases and J by 2 bases, with 14 bases between. CDR3 in DNA: TGTGCCAGCAGCTCGACAGCGGTCCCCTACAATGAGCAGTTCTTC. It translates to CASSSTAVPYNEQFF.

The chain has TRBV25-1 and TRBJ2-7, with no clear D. The V end lost 4 bases, the J end lost 4 bases, and 14 bases lay between the germline ends. The CDR3 length is 14 residues. Germline-derived CDR1 and CDR2 are MGHDK and SYGVNS. DNA for the CDR3: TGTGCCAGCAGTGTGGCGAGTGAGGTTTACGAGCAGTACTTC. This translates into CASSVASEVYEQYF.

The CDR3 spells CASSPANEQYF. The CDR3 DNA reads as TGTGCCAGCAGCCCTGCGAACGAGCAGTACTTC. The V gene is TRBV7-9, the J gene TRBJ2-7; D not certain. V lost 5 bases, J lost 5 bases, and 7 bases lay in between. CDR3 length: 11 amino acids. The germline V gene has CDR1 SEHNR and CDR2 FQNEAQ (reference sequence). The entire variable domain, with the rest obtained from reference TRBV7-9 and TRBJ2-7, is as follows: DTGVSQNPRHKITKRGQNVTFRCDPISEHNRLYWYRQTLGQGPEFLTYFQNEAQLEKSRLLSDRFSAERPKGSFSTLEIQRTEQGDSAMYLCASSPANEQYFGPGTRLTVT.

The chain combines TRBV7-6 with TRBJ1-2; 8 bases are shared with TRBD1. The germline CDR1 and CDR2 sequences are SGHVS and FNYEAQ. Trimming cost V 5 bases and J 8 bases; bases outside gene matches: 10. The CDR3 is 14 residues long. CDR3 DNA: TGTGCCAGCAGCCATGACAGGGGTTGGCTAGGCTACACCTTC. Protein: CASSHDRGWLGYTF.

The chain employs TRBV13 and TRBJ1-1; D is ambiguous. The CDR3 runs to 12 residues. Trimming took off 5 bases at V and 7 bases at J, with 11 bases between the two ends. Germline CDR1 reads PRHDT; CDR2 reads FYEKMQ (reference sequence). CDR3 sequence: CASSHPLNEAFF. CDR3 bases: TGTGCCAGCAGCCACCCCCTTAATGAAGCTTTCTTT.

The chain is built from TRBV5-6 and TRBJ2-6, with 7 positions matching TRBD1. The germline V gene has CDR1 SGHDT and CDR2 YYEEEE. V lost 1 base, J lost 2 bases, and 12 bases stayed unmatched. The CDR3 extends over 19 amino acids. The CDR3 protein is CASSLTRDRRLTGANVLTF. In DNA, the CDR3 is TGTGCCAGCAGCTTGACCCGGGACAGACGTCTAACTGGGGCCAACGTCCTGACTTTC.

The rearrangement uses TRBV4-1 and TRBJ1-3, with D uncertain. There are 15 residues in the CDR3. Germline CDR1 reads MGHRA; CDR2 reads YSYEKL. Trimming pared 0 bases from V and 0 bases from J, leaving 6 bases between. The CDR3 region has the DNA TGCGCCAGCAGCCAAGATGGAGACTCTGGAAACACCATATATTTT. This translates into CASSQDGDSGNTIYF.

CDR3 loop: CASSTGYHEQYF. The CDR3 region has the DNA TGTGCCAGCAGTACAGGGTACCACGAGCAGTACTTC. The chain recombines TRBV6-5 with TRBJ2-7, with D perhaps matching TRBD1 (6 bases). Germline values: CDR1 MNHEY, CDR2 SVGAGI. The CDR3 is made up of 12 amino acids. V was shortened by 5 bases and J by 5 bases, with 10 bases between the two germline ends.

As regards this clone: The sample has other DNA sequences that encode this CDR3 too. The rearrangement links TRBV11-2 to TRBJ2-7, with a possible D match to TRBD2 (6 bases). CDR1 SGHAT and CDR2 FQNNGV come from the germline V gene. The CDR3 runs to 16 residues. V was trimmed by 5 bases and J by 1 base, leaving 18 bases between them. The CDR3 sequence: CASSPTPGTGSYEQYF. The DNA for the CDR3 is TGTGCCAGCAGCCCTACCCCCGGGACTGGGTCCTACGAGCAGTACTTC.

The genes are TRBV13 and TRBJ1-2; D gene ambiguous. In germline, CDR1 is PRHDT, CDR2 FYEKMQ (reference sequence). CDR3 length: 14 residues. V dropped 8 bases and J dropped 4 bases, with 17 bases sitting between them. The CDR3 sequence is CASLGTSYGYGYTF. In DNA, the CDR3 is TGTGCCAGCCTGGGAACCAGCTATGGCTATGGCTACACCTTC.

The chain recombines TRBV5-6 with TRBJ1-1, with D unresolved. The germline gives CDR1 SGHDT, CDR2 YYEEEE. V was trimmed by 3 bases and J by 10 bases, leaving 16 bases between them. This CDR3 comprises 13 residues. The CDR3 loop is CASSWGSSTGAFF. DNA of the CDR3: TGTGCCAGCAGCTGGGGATCTTCAACCGGAGCTTTCTTT. The full variable domain, rest sourced from reference TRBV5-6 and TRBJ1-1, is DAGVTQSPTHLIKTRGQQVTLRCSPKSGHDTVSWYQQALGQGPQFIFQYYEEEERQRGNFPDRFSGHQFPNYSSELNVNALLLGDSALYLCASSWGSSTGAFFGQGTRLTVV.

With respect to this clone: This may arise from a read error, as a much more abundant clone is one base away. This chain links TRBV6-4 with TRBJ2-3, with 8 nucleotides matching TRBD2. There are 15 residues in the CDR3. Germline CDR1 and CDR2: MRHNA and SNTAGT. Trimming removed 0 bases from V and 1 base from J; junction bases left unmatched: 0. DNA for the CDR3: TGTGCCAGCAGTGACTCGCGGGGGGGCACAGATACGCAGTATTTT. Amino acid sequence: CASSDSRGGTDTQYF.

The chain links TRBV6-6 to TRBJ2-7; a possible D gene is TRBD2 (6 bases). The V end was cut by 4 bases, the J end by 3 bases, with 10 bases between. Germline CDR1 MNHNY, CDR2 SVGAGI (reference sequence). This CDR3 is built from 13 residues. This CDR3 reads CASSFDGGYEQYF. DNA of the CDR3: TGTGCCAGCAGTTTTGACGGGGGCTACGAGCAGTACTTC.

The chain links TRBV19 to TRBJ1-2, with 9 bases matching TRBD1. This CDR3 is 14 amino acids long. Germline V gene data show CDR1 as LNHDA and CDR2 as SQIVND (reference sequence). The J segment lost 3 bases and the V segment lost 5 bases, leaving 4 bases of the junction unmatched. CDR3 coding DNA: TGTGCCAGTAGTGTACAGGGGGCATACTATGGCTACACCTTC. This gives the protein CASSVQGAYYGYTF.

This clone has just a few counts. This sequence joins TRBV19 and TRBJ2-7; maybe TRBD1 (6 bases). Trimming left V 6 bases short and J 2 bases short, with 14 bases between. The length of the CDR3 is 14 residues. CDR1 is LNHDA, CDR2 SQIVND, per germline (reference sequence). The chain's CDR3 is CASSLRGKAYEQYF. CDR3 nucleotide sequence: TGTGCCAGTAGCCTCAGGGGAAAAGCCTACGAGCAGTACTTC.

V gene TRBV4-3 combines with J gene TRBJ1-3; TRBD1 agrees at 7 bases. J lost 3 bases, V lost 0 bases, and 5 bases had no gene match. The CDR3 runs 16 residues. CDR1 and CDR2 (germline): LGHNA, YSLEER. In DNA form, the CDR3 reads TGCGCCAGCAGCCAAGATAAGACAGGGCTTGGAAACACCATATATTTT. Encoded protein: CASSQDKTGLGNTIYF.

The chain carries TRBV4-1 and TRBJ2-2; TRBD1 matches at 9 bases. The germline CDR1 and CDR2 sequences are MGHRA and YSYEKL. Losses at the gene ends were 4 bases for V and 3 bases for J; bases not matched to a gene: 9. There are 17 residues in the CDR3. DNA of the CDR3: TGCGCCAGCAGCCTTTGGGGGGGGACAGGGCACACCGGGGAGCTGTTTTTT. This gives the protein CASSLWGGTGHTGELFF.

The V call is TRBV6-5, the J call TRBJ2-3; TRBD2 agrees at 8 bases. The CDR3 is 15 amino acids. V was pared by 4 bases and J by 2 bases, with 5 bases of the junction left unmatched. Germline values: CDR1 MNHEY, CDR2 SVGAGI. This chain's CDR3 is CASSSLAGVTDTQYF. CDR3 in DNA: TGTGCCAGCAGTTCTCTAGCGGGTGTCACAGATACGCAGTATTTT.

The chain employs TRBV7-6 and TRBJ2-3; D perhaps matches TRBD2 (5 bases). The CDR3 contains 14 residues. Deletions cut 4 bases from V and 5 bases from J, with 13 bases between. The V gene's germline CDR1 is SGHVS and CDR2 FNYEAQ. CDR3 bases: TGTGCCAGCAGCTCCAGCGGACCACGAGATACGCAGTATTTT. Translated, it gives CASSSSGPRDTQYF.